These 13 T cell receptor beta chains came from one sample sequenced in a study of blood T cells in healthy people across ages. Through a sample-barcoded 5' primer and a J-beta primer mix, a second PCR was run for roughly 7 to 11 cycles. TCRdb recomputed calls from the 5' RACE reads with MiXCR, one row per CDR3 protein. The table lists 650,000 to 950,000 distinct CDR3 sequences, approximately 48% of them singletons. The sample consisted of blood. The receptors come from a man in his 60s in good health.

This chain joins TRBV12-3 or TRBV12-4 and TRBJ2-5; 10 positions agree with TRBD1. Germline trimming cut 6 bases from V and 6 bases from J; bases unmatched to any gene: 19. The CDR3 is made up of 18 amino acids. The CDR3 here is CASSRPGTGVPSMKTQYF. In DNA, the CDR3 is TGTGCCAGCAGCCGTCCCGGGACAGGGGTGCCAAGTATGAAGACCCAGTACTTC.

The chain has TRBV7-9 and TRBJ2-5; D unclear. The CDR3 is made up of 13 amino acids. Germline V gene sequence: CDR1 SEHNR, CDR2 FQNEAQ (reference sequence). V lost 5 bases and J 2 bases, leaving 9 bases between the germline ends. CDR3 protein: CASSAGVQETQYF. The CDR3 DNA follows: TGTGCCAGCAGCGCCGGAGTACAAGAGACCCAGTACTTC.

This rearrangement joins TRBV3-1 to TRBJ1-2; the D gene is possibly TRBD1 (5 bases). Trimming shortened V by 3 bases and J by 7 bases, and 15 bases separated the two germline ends. The CDR3 is 14 amino acids. The germline V gene encodes CDR1 LGHDT and CDR2 YNNKEL (reference sequence). CDR3 nucleotides: TGTGCCAGCAGCCATGGAGTCCAGGGCTCTGGCTACACCTTC. It translates to CASSHGVQGSGYTF.

V and J are TRBV19 and TRBJ1-2; no firm D call. V was trimmed by 3 bases and J by 8 bases, leaving 13 bases between them. The CDR3 runs 13 residues. Germline V gives CDR1 LNHDA, CDR2 SQIVND (reference sequence). The CDR3 DNA sequence: TGTGCCAGTAGTATGGCCCAAATCGACGGCTACACCTTC. Protein sequence: CASSMAQIDGYTF.

The chain has TRBV20-1 and TRBJ1-4, with a weak D call TRBD1 (5 bases). CDR1 and CDR2 (germline): DFQATT, SNEGSKA (reference sequence). V was trimmed by 6 bases and J by 1 base, leaving 9 bases between them. The CDR3 is 13 amino acids. Here the CDR3 DNA reads TGCAGTGCCCGGGGGGAAACTAATGAAAAACTGTTTTTT. Amino acid sequence: CSARGETNEKLFF.

The table lists this clonotype with many counts. The chain employs TRBV6-5 and TRBJ1-2; 7 nucleotides align to TRBD1. J gave up 7 bases and V 6 bases, and 5 bases lay outside the gene matches. This CDR3 is built from 12 residues. Looked up from germline, CDR1 is MNHEY and CDR2 is SVGAGI. For the CDR3, the DNA is TGTGCCAGCAGCCGGGACAGTTCTGGCTACACCTTC. Protein: CASSRDSSGYTF.

The gene calls are TRBV12-3 or TRBV12-4 and TRBJ2-7, with a possible D match to TRBD1 (6 bases). Trimming pared 6 bases from V and 4 bases from J, leaving 16 bases between. The length of the CDR3 is 14 residues. This CDR3 is CASSLTGPQYEQYF. In DNA, the CDR3 is TGTGCCAGCAGCCTGACAGGCCCACAATACGAGCAGTACTTC.

V is TRBV28 and J is TRBJ2-5, with 7 nucleotides matching TRBD2. The J call may be incorrect, as the DNA end agrees better with TRBJ2-7. This CDR3 region has 13 residues. Germline CDR1 reads MDHEN; CDR2 reads SYDVKM. The CDR3 DNA reads TGTGCCAGCAGTGGGGGGGTGGGCTACGAGCAGTACTTC. It is translated as CASSGGVGYEQYF.

This chain joins TRBV29-1 and TRBJ1-4; 11 bases map to TRBD1. J gave up 5 bases and V 7 bases, and 3 bases lay outside the gene matches. Germline CDR1 reads SQVTM; CDR2 reads ANQGSEA. CDR3 length equals 13 residues. CDR3 DNA: TGCAGCGGATGGGACAGGGGGAATGAAAAACTGTTTTTT. Its protein product is CSGWDRGNEKLFF.

The chain recombines TRBV5-1 with TRBJ2-3; D gene ambiguous. With 9 bases removed from V and 4 bases from J, the gap between germline ends came to 15 bases. Germline CDR1 SGHRS, CDR2 YFSETQ. This CDR3 is 13 amino acids long. The CDR3 loop is CATSLQMSDTQYF. CDR3 bases: TGCGCCACCTCTCTCCAGATGTCAGATACGCAGTATTTT.

In DNA, the CDR3 is TGTGCCAGCAGCCACGGCGGACGGGGTGAAAAACTGTTTTTT. Its protein is CASSHGGRGEKLFF. This rearrangement joins TRBV3-1 to TRBJ1-4; D remains ambiguous. Germline V gene data show CDR1 as LGHDT and CDR2 as YNNKEL (reference sequence). The V end lost 3 bases, the J end lost 7 bases, and 12 bases lay between the germline ends. This CDR3 contains 14 residues.

This clonotype was counted at least ten times. This rearrangement joins TRBV10-3 to TRBJ1-5; D perhaps matches TRBD1 (5 bases). Germline CDR1 and CDR2: ENHRY and SYGVKD. This CDR3 is 14 amino acids long. Trimming cost V 3 bases and J 3 bases, with 9 bases left between them. CDR3 region: CAISELGDNQPQHF. The CDR3, as DNA: TGTGCCATCAGTGAACTAGGGGACAATCAGCCCCAGCATTTT.

This chain connects TRBV7-9 to TRBJ2-7; D is undetermined. CDR3 size: 14 residues. V dropped 1 base and J dropped 0 bases, with 7 bases sitting between them. Germline V gene lookup returns CDR1 SEHNR and CDR2 FQNEAQ (reference sequence). CDR3 loop: CASSLDGYSYEQYF. In DNA form, the CDR3 reads TGTGCCAGCAGCTTAGACGGATACTCCTACGAGCAGTACTTC.